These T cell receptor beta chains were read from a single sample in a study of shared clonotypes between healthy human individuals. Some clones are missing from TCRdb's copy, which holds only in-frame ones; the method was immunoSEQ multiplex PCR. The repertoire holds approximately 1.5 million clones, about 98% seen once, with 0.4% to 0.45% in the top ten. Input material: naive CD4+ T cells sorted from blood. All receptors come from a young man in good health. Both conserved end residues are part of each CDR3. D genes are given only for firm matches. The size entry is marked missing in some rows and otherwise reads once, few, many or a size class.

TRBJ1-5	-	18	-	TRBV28	TGTGCCAGCAGTTTCCCACCACGGGGGGCCTTGGAATATCAGCCCCAGCATTTT	CASSFPPRGALEYQPQHF
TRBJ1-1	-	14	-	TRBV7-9	TGTGCCAGCAGCTTGGGGTGGAGGGTCACTGAAGCTTTCTTT	CASSLGWRVTEAFF
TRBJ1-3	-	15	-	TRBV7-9	TGTGCCAGCGGGTCAGGGACCGGCCATCCAAACACCATATATTTT	CASGSGTGHPNTIYF
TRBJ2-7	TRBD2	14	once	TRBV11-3	TGTGCCAGCAGCTTAGGACTAGCGGGAGGAAAGCAGTACTTC	CASSLGLAGGKQYF
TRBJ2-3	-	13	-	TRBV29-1	TGCAGCGTCCTGGGGATGGGCACAGATACGCAGTATTTT	CSVLGMGTDTQYF
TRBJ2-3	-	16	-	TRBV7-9	TGTGCCAGCAGCTGGCTGTGGACAGAAACCACAGATACGCAGTATTTT	CASSWLWTETTDTQYF
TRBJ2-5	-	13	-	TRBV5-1	TGCGCCAGCAGCAGGGGACTCGAAGAGACCCAGTACTTC	CASSRGLEETQYF
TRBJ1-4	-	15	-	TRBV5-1	TGCGCCAGCAGCTTGGGGTATTCTGGTAATGAAAAACTGTTTTTT	CASSLGYSGNEKLFF
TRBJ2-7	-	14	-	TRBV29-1	TGCAGCGTCAAACAGGCCCCGAGATCCTACGAGCAGTACTTC	CSVKQAPRSYEQYF
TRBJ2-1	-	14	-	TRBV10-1	TGCGCCAGCAGCCCAAGGGAGACGGGCAATGAGCAGTTCTTC	CASSPRETGNEQFF
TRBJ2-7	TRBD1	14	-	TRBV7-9	TGTGCCAGCAGCCCGGACAGGGTGCCCTACGAGCAGTACTTC	CASSPDRVPYEQYF
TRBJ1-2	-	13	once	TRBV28	TGTGCCAGCAGGAGGGAGGATTACTATGGCTACACCTTC	CASRREDYYGYTF
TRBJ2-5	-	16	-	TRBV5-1	TGCGCCAGCAGCTCCGAGGCCGGACCCAACGGCGCGACCCAGTACTTC	CASSSEAGPNGATQYF
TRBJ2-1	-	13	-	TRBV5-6	TGTGCCAGCAACCCCGTATCCCGCAATGAGCAGTTCTTC	CASNPVSRNEQFF
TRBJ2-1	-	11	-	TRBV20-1	TGCAGTGCTAAGTTAGTGTATGAGCAGTTCTTC	CSAKLVYEQFF
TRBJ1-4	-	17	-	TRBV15	TGTGCCACCAGAACGGTACCGGGGGCCAGGTTTAATGAAAAACTGTTTTTT	CATRTVPGARFNEKLFF
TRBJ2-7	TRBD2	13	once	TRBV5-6	TGTGCCAGCAGGTCCGGGAGGGGCTACGAGCAGTACTTC	CASRSGRGYEQYF
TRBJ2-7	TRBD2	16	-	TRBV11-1	TGTGCCAGCAGCCTTATTGGGACTAGCACCTCCTACGAGCAGTACTTC	CASSLIGTSTSYEQYF
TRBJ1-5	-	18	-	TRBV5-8	TGTGCCAGCAGCCTGGCCCCCTTACCATTCAACAACAATCAGCCCCAGCATTTT	CASSLAPLPFNNNQPQHF
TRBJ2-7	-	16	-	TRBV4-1	TGCGCCAGCAGCCAAGGTTTGGGCCAACTCACCTACGAGCAGTACTTC	CASSQGLGQLTYEQYF
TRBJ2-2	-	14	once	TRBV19	TGTGCCAGTAGCCGAGGGGCGAGGAACGGGGAGCTGTTTTTT	CASSRGARNGELFF
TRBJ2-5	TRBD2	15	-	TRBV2	TGTGCCAGCACCCTACGGACTAGCGGGAAAGAGACCCAGTACTTC	CASTLRTSGKETQYF
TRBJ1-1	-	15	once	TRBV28	TGTGCCAGCAGTTTGACGGGGGCCGGGAACACTGAAGCTTTCTTT	CASSLTGAGNTEAFF
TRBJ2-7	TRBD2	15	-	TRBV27	TGTGCCAGCAGGATACGGACTAGCGGGAATTACGAGCAGTACTTC	CASRIRTSGNYEQYF
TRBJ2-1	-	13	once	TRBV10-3	TGTGCCATCAGTTTCCGGGGTTACAATGAGCAGTTCTTC	CAISFRGYNEQFF
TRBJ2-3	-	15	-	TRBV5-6	TGTGCCAGCAGCTCACAGGGGACTAACACAGATACGCAGTATTTT	CASSSQGTNTDTQYF
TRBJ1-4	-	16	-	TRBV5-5	TGTGCCAGCAGCTTGCCCAGGTTCGCAACTAATGAAAAACTGTTTTTT	CASSLPRFATNEKLFF
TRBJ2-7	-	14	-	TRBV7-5	TGTGTCAGAAGCCCTCGGGAACCCCGGCACGAGCAGTACTTC	CVRSPREPRHEQYF
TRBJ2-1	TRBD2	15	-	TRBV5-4	TGTGCCAGCAGCCCGACTAGCGGGGGCTACAATGAGCAGTTCTTC	CASSPTSGGYNEQFF
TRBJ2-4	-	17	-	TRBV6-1	TGTGCCAGCAGTGATTCCGGACAGCGACTAGCCAAAAACATTCAGTACTTC	CASSDSGQRLAKNIQYF
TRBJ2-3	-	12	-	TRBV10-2	TGCGCCAGCAGTATGGGCACAGATACGCAGTATTTT	CASSMGTDTQYF
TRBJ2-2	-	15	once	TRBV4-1	TGCGCCAGCAGCCACATGAGGGACCGGGCCGGGGAGCTGTTTTTT	CASSHMRDRAGELFF
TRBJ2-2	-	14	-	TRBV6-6	TGTGCCAGCGCCGGGACCGAGAACACCGGGGAGCTGTTTTTT	CASAGTENTGELFF
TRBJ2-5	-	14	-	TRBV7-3	TGTGCCAGCAGCTTATCAGGGTTGGAAGAGACCCAGTACTTC	CASSLSGLEETQYF
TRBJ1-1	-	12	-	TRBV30	TGTGCCTGGAATTTCGCGGGAACTGAAGCTTTCTTT	CAWNFAGTEAFF
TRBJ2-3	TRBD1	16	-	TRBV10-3	TGTGCCATCAACGACCCGACAGGGAATAGCACAGATACGCAGTATTTT	CAINDPTGNSTDTQYF
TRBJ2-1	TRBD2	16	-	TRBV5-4	TGTGCCAGCAGCCTCCCACTAGCGGGAGTTGACAATGAGCAGTTCTTC	CASSLPLAGVDNEQFF
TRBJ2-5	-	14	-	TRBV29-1	TGCAGCGTTAACCCGTTGGGGCATCAAGAGACCCAGTACTTC	CSVNPLGHQETQYF
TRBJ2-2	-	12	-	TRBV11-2	TGTGCCAGCAGCACCCCTTCCGGGGAGCTGTTTTTT	CASSTPSGELFF
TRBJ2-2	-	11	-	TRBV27	TGTGCCAGCAGTTTCCGCGGGGAGCTGTTTTTT	CASSFRGELFF
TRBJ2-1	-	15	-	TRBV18	TGTGCCAGCTCACCGCAGGGTTATTCCTACAATGAGCAGTTCTTC	CASSPQGYSYNEQFF
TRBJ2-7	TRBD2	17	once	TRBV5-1	TGCGCCAGCAGCTTGGGGCTAGCGGGAGTCCTGTCGAGCGAGCAGTACTTC	CASSLGLAGVLSSEQYF
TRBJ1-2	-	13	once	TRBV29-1	TGCAGCGTGAAACAGGGAGGAAGAGTAAGCTACACCTTC	CSVKQGGRVSYTF
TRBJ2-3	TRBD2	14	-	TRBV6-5	TGTGCCAGCAGTTACTCTGGGGGACGCGGGGGGCAGTATTTT	CASSYSGGRGGQYF
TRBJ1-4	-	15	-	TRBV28	TGTGCCAGCAGTTCCCTAGGGGGGTCAAATGAAAAACTGTTTTTT	CASSSLGGSNEKLFF
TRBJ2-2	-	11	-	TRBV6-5	TGTGCCAGCAGTTACCGGCGGGAGCTGTTTTTT	CASSYRRELFF
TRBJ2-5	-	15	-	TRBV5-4	TGTGCCAGCACGAGTTCAGGACTACCTCAAGAGACCCAGTACTTC	CASTSSGLPQETQYF
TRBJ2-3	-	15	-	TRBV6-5	TGTGCCAGCAGTTACTGGGGGGGCCGCGATGATACGCAGTATTTT	CASSYWGGRDDTQYF
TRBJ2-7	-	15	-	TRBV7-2	TGTGCCAGCAGCCGTCCCTGGGGGAGCTCCTACGAGCAGTACTTC	CASSRPWGSSYEQYF
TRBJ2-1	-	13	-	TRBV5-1	TGCGCCAGCAGCTCGCCTACTCCCTACGAGCAGTTCTTC	CASSSPTPYEQFF
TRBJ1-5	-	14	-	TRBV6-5	TGTGCCAGCAGTTACGGGGCAGGCAATCAGCCCCAGCATTTT	CASSYGAGNQPQHF
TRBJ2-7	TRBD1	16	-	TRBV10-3	TGTGCCATCAGTGAGTTTCCGGGACAGGCCACCTACGAGCAGTACTTC	CAISEFPGQATYEQYF
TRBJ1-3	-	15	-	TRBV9	TGTGCCAGCAGCGCGGCAGGGAGCTCTGGAAACACCATATATTTT	CASSAAGSSGNTIYF
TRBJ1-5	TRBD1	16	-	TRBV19	TGTGCCAGTAGTATCCGGACAGGGGCGAGCAATCAGCCCCAGCATTTT	CASSIRTGASNQPQHF